This T cell receptor beta chain was documented in a study of beta chain features in type 1 diabetes. The CDR3 sequence is 15 residues long. V was pared by 0 bases and J by 10 bases, with 8 bases of the junction left unmatched. Germline V CDR1 and CDR2: SGHRS, YFSETQ. The authors sorted CD4+ naive, central memory, regulatory and stem cell-like memory cells via CD45RO/CCR7/CD25/CD127/CD95/CD27. Study-wide points: TCRB repertoires of naive, central memory and Treg cells appeared more similar among patients than among healthy donors. A pattern of fewer insertions and more deletions at VDJ junctions was seen in type 1 diabetes patients.

Sequencing targeted expressed TCRB transcripts, as all isolated RNA had been reverse transcribed. Clones were sequenced by immunoSEQ multiplex PCR, and TCRdb holds only the in-frame ones, with some missing. Of some 150,000 clones in the sample, approximately 10% are singletons; the top ten hold 0.65%. This clone was seen a handful of times. Its antigen remains unidentified. The sequence came from a woman between 35 and 50 years old in good health. The chain joins TRBV5-1 to TRBJ2-1; TRBD1 matches 9 bases. Material: central memory CD4+ T cells from blood. Here the CDR3 reads CASSLGFPGQGEQFF. The DNA of the CDR3 is TGCGCCAGCAGCTTGGGGTTCCCGGGACAGGGCGAGCAGTTCTTC.